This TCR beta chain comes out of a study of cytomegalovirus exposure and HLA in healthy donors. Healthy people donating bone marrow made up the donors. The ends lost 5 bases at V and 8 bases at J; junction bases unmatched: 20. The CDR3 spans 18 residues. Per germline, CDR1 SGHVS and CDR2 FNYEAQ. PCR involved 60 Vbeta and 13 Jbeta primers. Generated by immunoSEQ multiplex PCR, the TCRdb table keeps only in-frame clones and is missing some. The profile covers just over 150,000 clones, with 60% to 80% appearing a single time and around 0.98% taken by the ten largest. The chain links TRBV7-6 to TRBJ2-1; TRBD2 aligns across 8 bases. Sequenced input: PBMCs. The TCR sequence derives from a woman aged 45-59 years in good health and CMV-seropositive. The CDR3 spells CASSDYPESGTSHDEQFF. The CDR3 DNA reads TGTGCCAGCAGCGACTACCCGGAGTCCGGGACTAGTCACGATGAGCAGTTCTTC.